This TCR beta chain was found in a study of T cell repertoires and HLA-DP antigens. Study results and limitations: The CD4+ repertoire was not split into naive and memory. Total CD4+ responders were stimulated by HeLa antigen-presenting cells.

V shed 6 bases, J shed 4 bases, and the junction held 11 bases outside the gene matches. Germline V gene data show CDR1 as MDHEN and CDR2 as SYDVKM. This CDR3 is built from 16 residues. CD4+ T cells, purified by negative selection, averaged around 98% purity. In regard to this clone: The antigen remains unidentified.

Data came from immunoSEQ multiplex PCR; TCRdb stores just in-frame clones and leaves some out. The sample has approximately 110,000 clones, 90% to 95% seen once. V and J are TRBV28 and TRBJ2-1; 8 nucleotides line up with TRBD1. The clonotype was recovered from a woman younger than 30 in good health and CMV-seronegative. The source material was CD4+ T cells from PBMCs. CDR3 sequence reads: CASRRHGDRPYNEQFF. CDR3 DNA: TGTGCCAGCAGGCGCCATGGGGACAGGCCTTACAATGAGCAGTTCTTC.